This T cell receptor beta chain was found in a study of OX40 agonist ivuxolimab in advanced cancers. Findings of the study overall: Nonresponders included some who also had low normalized T-cell clonal expansion.

CDR1 is MNHEY, CDR2 SMNVEV, per germline (reference sequence). The CDR3 spans 18 residues. V was pared by 4 bases and J by 0 bases, with 13 bases of the junction left unmatched. A word on this clone: As yet, its antigen is unknown.

The method was immunoSEQ multiplex PCR; TCRdb's version includes in-frame clones alone and lacks a portion of them. The sample lists tens of thousands of clones; about 88% were seen once. The receptor was isolated from an adult with an advanced solid tumor such as melanoma, head and neck, liver or kidney cancer. The chain joins TRBV27 to TRBJ2-3, with 7 nucleotides matching TRBD2. Sequencing was performed on CD4+ or CD8+ T cells sorted from blood, taken in a trial of the OX40 agonist ivuxolimab. The CDR3 DNA sequence: TGTGCCAGCAGTTCAGCTACCGGGACTACCTCTAGCACAGATACGCAGTATTTT. This translates into CASSSATGTTSSTDTQYF.